The text below deals with one TCR beta chain. Its antigen is still unknown. No much larger clone is present one base from it, and per-base qualities are unavailable. TCRdb records Illumina HiSeq 1500 as the sequencer. The public reads were run again by TCRdb, first through fastp at Q25 and then through MiXCR, and only productive beta chains were kept. Identical CDR3 proteins give one entry, which carries the most common genes and DNA. Counted in this sample were 110,000 to 150,000 distinct CDR3 sequences; about 32% of them appeared once. The top ten clonotypes cover around 50% of the sample. Sample treatment or condition, as interpreted from the label and publication: in vitro stimulation with specific CMV peptide epitopes to enrich CMV-specific T cells. The data belong to a study of T cell repertoires in cytomegalovirus infection (dated by TCRdb to 2018 to 2020). Regarding the study in general: Peptide stimulations targeted recently identified HLA-C-restricted CMV epitopes, whose presentation resists viral immunomodulation, together with well-studied HLA-B-restricted epitopes. Donor HLA type was relevant to the analysis, because carriage of CMV infection together with the matching HLA type was indicated by public TCR beta signatures.

Study-wide findings and limitations: In both this cohort and an independent cohort of 352 donors, the cumulative frequency of public TCR beta family members distinguished carriers of CMV infection plus the relevant HLA type. In the ex vivo response, HLA-C-restricted CMV-specific TCR beta clonotypes were dominant, and in two of eight donors the single most frequent clonotype came from this HLA-C-restricted group.

The sequencing used CD8+ T cells from cultured PBMCs, collected from culture after CMV antigen stimulation. The clonotype was recovered from a human donor in good health (CMV status not recorded). Some clones in this sample may be carry-over from other donors' samples.

The CDR3 here reads CASSETDVGTEAFF. The nucleotide sequence reads as follows: TGTGCCAGCAGTGAAACCGATGTGGGCACTGAAGCTTTCTTT. The chain links TRBV7-6 with TRBJ1-1; the D gene is not confidently resolved. The germline V gene yields SGHVS for CDR1 and FNYEAQ for CDR2. The trim is 6 bases for V and 4 bases for J, with a gap of 15 bases between the germline ends. From the cysteine up to the phenylalanine, the CDR3 has a length of 14 residues. CDR3 DNA only is kept here, 42 bases in frame from base 1.